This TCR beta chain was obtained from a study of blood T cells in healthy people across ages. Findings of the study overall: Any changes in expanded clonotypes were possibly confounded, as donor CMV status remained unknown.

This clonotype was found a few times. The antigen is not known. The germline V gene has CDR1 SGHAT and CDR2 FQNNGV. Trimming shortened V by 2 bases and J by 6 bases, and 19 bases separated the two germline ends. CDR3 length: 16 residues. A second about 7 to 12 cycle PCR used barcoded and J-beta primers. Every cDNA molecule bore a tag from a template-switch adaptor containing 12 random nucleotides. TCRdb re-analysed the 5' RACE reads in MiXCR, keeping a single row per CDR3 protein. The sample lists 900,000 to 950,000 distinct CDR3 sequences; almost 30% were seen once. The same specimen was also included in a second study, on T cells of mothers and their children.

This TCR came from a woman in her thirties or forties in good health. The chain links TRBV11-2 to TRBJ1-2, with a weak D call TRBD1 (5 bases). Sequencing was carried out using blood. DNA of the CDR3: TGTGCCAGCAGCTTAAATCGACCGGCAGGGTCTGATGGCTACACCTTC. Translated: CASSLNRPAGSDGYTF.